A selection of T cell receptor beta chains follows, all from one sample in a study of response to subunit inactivated influenza vaccine. MiXCR, applied by TCRdb to the RT-PCR reads, yields one record per CDR3 protein. The table shows 610,000 or so distinct CDR3 sequences, with approximately 15% occurring only once. The starting material was PBMCs from blood, obtained roughly 12 days after vaccination. These receptors all stem from a man in his forties or fifties who received an inactivated influenza vaccine. The CDR3 runs from the conserved cysteine through the conserved F or W. Each record gives: CDR3 DNA, CDR3 protein, clone size, V gene, J gene, D gene. The D gene is left open where the match is weak. Clone sizes are given selectively: once, few, many, or a class where the clone is expanded.

TGTGCCAGCAGCCGATCCCAGGATTACAATGAGCAGTTCTTC	CASSRSQDYNEQFF	few	TRBV5-5	TRBJ2-1	-
TGTGCCAGCAGCCAAGATGGGGCAGTAAAGCAGCCCCAGCATTTT	CASSQDGAVKQPQHF	many	TRBV3-1	TRBJ1-5	-
TGTGCCATCGGTCGAGGACAGGGACCCTCAAGCTCCTACGAGCAGTACTTC	CAIGRGQGPSSSYEQYF	once	TRBV10-3	TRBJ2-7	TRBD1
TGTGCCAGCAGATCTACAGGGCCTGGAAACACCATATATTTT	CASRSTGPGNTIYF	many	TRBV12-3/TRBV12-4	TRBJ1-3	-
TGTGCCAGCAGTTTTCCTTATTTCGAGCGGGGGGCGTCGACTGAAGCTTTCTTT	CASSFPYFERGASTEAFF	-	TRBV6-2/TRBV6-3	TRBJ1-1	-
TGTGCCAGCAGCGTAGATTATTGGGGGTCCCGGAACATTCAGTACTTC	CASSVDYWGSRNIQYF	-	TRBV7-2	TRBJ2-4	-
TGTGCCAGCAGTGAATATCGCTCCACGGCGACCAAAAACATTCAGTACTTC	CASSEYRSTATKNIQYF	few	TRBV2	TRBJ2-4	-
TGCGCCAGCAGCTTGGGACAGTACAATGAGCAGTTCTTC	CASSLGQYNEQFF	many	TRBV5-1	TRBJ2-1	-
TGCGCCAGCAGCCGATCTCCGGGGCCCTTGGACGGGGAGCTGTTTTTT	CASSRSPGPLDGELFF	-	TRBV4-3	TRBJ2-2	-
TGTGCCAGCAGTGAAGGGTATAGGGACAATGAGCAGTTCTTC	CASSEGYRDNEQFF	-	TRBV6-4	TRBJ2-1	-
TGCGCCAGCAGCTTACACGACAGGAGCTCCTACAATGAGCAGTTCTTC	CASSLHDRSSYNEQFF	few	TRBV5-1	TRBJ2-1	-
TGCAGTGCTAGACCACAGGGTTGGCGGAACAATGAGCAGTTCTTC	CSARPQGWRNNEQFF	-	TRBV20-1	TRBJ2-1	-
TGTGCCAGCGCCCGGAAAGGTGTCTACGAGCAGTACTTC	CASARKGVYEQYF	few	TRBV27	TRBJ2-7	-
TGTGCCAGCAGCTTAAGGGAGAGGGGGATATTCGGCGTCACTGAAGCTTTCTTT	CASSLRERGIFGVTEAFF	few	TRBV11-1	TRBJ1-1	-
TGTGCCAGCAGCGCCCGGGTCCTTTTCACAGATACGCAGTATTTT	CASSARVLFTDTQYF	-	TRBV5-5	TRBJ2-3	-
TGCAGTGTGATGAGGGGGCGAACAGATACGCAGTATTTT	CSVMRGRTDTQYF	few	TRBV20-1	TRBJ2-3	TRBD1
TGTGCCATCAGTGGACTAGCGGGAGGGTACAATGAGCAGTTCTTC	CAISGLAGGYNEQFF	few	TRBV10-3	TRBJ2-1	TRBD2
TGTGCCAGCAGTACCGGGACAGGCTCGCTGTCACCCCTCCACTTT	CASSTGTGSLSPLHF	-	TRBV6-1	TRBJ1-6	TRBD1
TGTGCCAGCAGCTCTTCTAGCGGGACTGGCACAGATACGCAGTATTTT	CASSSSSGTGTDTQYF	few	TRBV5-6	TRBJ2-3	TRBD2
TGTGCCAGCAGCCGGACAGTCTTCGAAGCTTTCTTT	CASSRTVFEAFF	few	TRBV5-6	TRBJ1-1	-
TGTGCCTCCGGACAAGCCTACGAGCAGTACTTC	CASGQAYEQYF	-	TRBV19	TRBJ2-7	-
TGCGCCAGTAAACTAGGGGACAGCATGAACACTGAAGCTTTCTTT	CASKLGDSMNTEAFF	few	TRBV5-1	TRBJ1-1	TRBD1
TGTGCCAGCAGCTGGAGTCATCAAGAGACCCAGTACTTC	CASSWSHQETQYF	-	TRBV11-2	TRBJ2-5	-
TGCGCCAGCAGCCAAGTACTAGGCAGGGGGCTCCTGAACACCGGGGAGCTGTTTTTT	CASSQVLGRGLLNTGELFF	-	TRBV4-3	TRBJ2-2	TRBD1
TGTGCCAGCAGCTTAGCAAGGCAGGGTAGCGTCTCTGGGGCCAACGTCCTGACTTTC	CASSLARQGSVSGANVLTF	-	TRBV7-8	TRBJ2-6	-
TGCAGTGCTAACAGGGCCCAAGAGACCCAGTACTTC	CSANRAQETQYF	-	TRBV20-1	TRBJ2-5	-
TGTGCCAGCGTGGAGGGGAGCACTGAAGCTTTCTTT	CASVEGSTEAFF	-	TRBV6-1	TRBJ1-1	-
TGCAGTGCAGAAGGCTTGGGGACAGGGGGCGTAGGCACCGGGGAGCTGTTTTTT	CSAEGLGTGGVGTGELFF	few	TRBV20-1	TRBJ2-2	TRBD1
TGTGCCAGCAGCTTAGTGAGGGGGAGAACCTACGAGCAGTACTTC	CASSLVRGRTYEQYF	few	TRBV7-9	TRBJ2-7	-
TGTGCCAGCAGCGTAGGTAATAGCGGGGGAGATACGCAGTATTTT	CASSVGNSGGDTQYF	few	TRBV9	TRBJ2-3	TRBD2
TGTGCCAGCTCACCCGTGGCGGGGGCCACGGAGACCCAGTACTTC	CASSPVAGATETQYF	-	TRBV18	TRBJ2-5	-
TGTGCCACCAGCAAACAGCGGGGGGGTCCCTACGAGCAGTACTTC	CATSKQRGGPYEQYF	few	TRBV15	TRBJ2-7	TRBD2
TGCAGTGCTAGAGATGCCGCCGGTTCCTACAATGAGCAGTTCTTC	CSARDAAGSYNEQFF	-	TRBV20-1	TRBJ2-1	-
TGTGCCAGCAGTCCAACAGGGCCGATAACCTACGAGCAGTACTTC	CASSPTGPITYEQYF	-	TRBV7-9	TRBJ2-7	-
TGCGCCAGCAGCTTGGCACTAGCGGGCCCCCCCACAGATACGCAGTATTTT	CASSLALAGPPTDTQYF	few	TRBV5-1	TRBJ2-3	TRBD2
TGTGCCATCAGTGGCGGAGGGGGGACAATCGGTGCCCACTCCAAAGCTTTCTTT	CAISGGGGTIGAHSKAFF	few	TRBV10-3	TRBJ1-1	-
TGCAGCGCCAGCTGGGACTACGAGCAGTACTTC	CSASWDYEQYF	few	TRBV29-1	TRBJ2-7	-
TGCAGCGTTGAACCCCGCAGCGGGGGAGCGGGGGAGCAGTACTTC	CSVEPRSGGAGEQYF	few	TRBV29-1	TRBJ2-7	TRBD2